Below, 27 T cell receptor beta chains from the same sample are listed, as sequenced in a study of cytomegalovirus exposure and HLA in healthy donors. In the PCR, 60 Vbeta and 13 Jbeta primers were used. Sequencing used immunoSEQ multiplex PCR; TCRdb keeps in-frame clones, though not all of them. The sample holds about 170,000 clones, 77% seen once. The sample was PBMCs. These receptors were obtained from a woman aged 25 to 39 in good health and CMV-seropositive.

This clone was seen a few times. This chain links TRBV28 with TRBJ1-5, with D tentatively TRBD1 (5 bases). CDR3 length: 12 residues. V dropped 3 bases and J dropped 9 bases, with 9 bases sitting between them. Germline CDR1 is MDHEN and CDR2 is SYDVKM. This CDR3 reads CASSFGGGPQHF. Here the CDR3 DNA reads TGTGCCAGCAGTTTCGGGGGGGGGCCCCAGCATTTT.

The chain uses TRBV7-2 and TRBJ2-7; maybe TRBD1 (6 bases). V lost 5 bases, J lost 3 bases, and 17 bases lay in between. This CDR3 contains 15 residues. Germline CDR1 is SGHTA and CDR2 is FQGNSA. The CDR3 loop reads CASSQGQGPSYEQYF. The DNA of the CDR3 is TGTGCCAGCAGCCAAGGGCAGGGGCCCAGCTACGAGCAGTACTTC.

This clone was seen once. The V call is TRBV6-5, the J call TRBJ2-7, with D possibly matching TRBD1 (6 bases). V was shortened by 2 bases and J by 4 bases, with 12 bases between the two germline ends. The CDR3 loop spans 14 amino acids. Germline V gene data show CDR1 as MNHEY and CDR2 as SVGAGI. The CDR3 DNA reads as TGTGCCAGCAGTTACCAACTTCAGGGGTACGAGCAGTACTTC. The encoded protein is CASSYQLQGYEQYF.

Only a few counts were recorded for this clone. The chain recombines TRBV28 with TRBJ1-5; maybe TRBD1 (6 bases). This CDR3 contains 15 residues. The V and J ends lost 6 bases and 5 bases respectively, with 17 bases between them. The germline V gene has CDR1 MDHEN and CDR2 SYDVKM. For the CDR3, the DNA is TGTGCCAGCAGCCCGTACGGGACATCGGATCAGCCCCAGCATTTT. Protein product: CASSPYGTSDQPQHF.

The chain joins TRBV7-2 to TRBJ2-7; 9 bases map to TRBD2. This CDR3 spans 14 amino acids. Germline V gene sequence: CDR1 SGHTA, CDR2 FQGNSA. V trimming: 5 bases; J trimming: 2 bases; junction bases outside the gene matches: 4. The CDR3 reads CASSGLAGTYEQYF. The CDR3 DNA sequence: TGTGCCAGCAGCGGTCTAGCGGGGACCTACGAGCAGTACTTC.

The chain has TRBV10-3 and TRBJ2-2; 8 bases fit TRBD2. The CDR3 is 16 residues long. V dropped 9 bases and J dropped 1; count of bases not matched to a gene: 10. The germline CDR1 and CDR2 sequences are ENHRY and SYGVKD. DNA for the CDR3: TGTGCCATGAGTCGGGGGGGGACGCTGAACACCGGGGAGCTGTTTTTT. It specifies CAMSRGGTLNTGELFF.

This chain links TRBV27 with TRBJ1-1; D not resolved. Deletions cut 3 bases from V and 3 bases from J, with 8 bases between. Looked up from germline, CDR1 is MNHEY and CDR2 is SMNVEV (reference sequence). This CDR3 is built from 13 residues. The CDR3 DNA is TGTGCCAGCAGTTTTCGTGAGGACACTGAAGCTTTCTTT. This sequence encodes CASSFREDTEAFF.

V usage is TRBV7-3 and J usage is TRBJ2-1, with a possible D match to TRBD1 (6 bases). The germline gives CDR1 SGHTA, CDR2 FQGTGA. V lost 8 bases to trimming and J lost 7 bases, with 18 bases between them. The CDR3 spans 14 residues. CDR3 loop: CASPGQLTCNEQFF. Here the CDR3 DNA reads TGTGCCAGCCCCGGACAGTTGACTTGTAATGAGCAGTTCTTC.

The chain employs TRBV6-5 and TRBJ2-2; 9 bases match TRBD1. Germline lookup yields CDR1 MNHEY and CDR2 SVGAGI. The ends lost 6 bases at V and 2 bases at J; junction bases unmatched: 4. This CDR3 has 15 residues. The CDR3 DNA reads TGTGCCAGCAGCCAAACAGGGGGCAACACCGGGGAGCTGTTTTTT. Translated: CASSQTGGNTGELFF.

This chain uses TRBV28 with TRBJ1-1, with a possible D match to TRBD1 (6 bases). The V end lost 5 bases, the J end lost 3 bases, and 16 bases lay between the germline ends. The CDR3 length is 15 residues. Germline CDR1 and CDR2: MDHEN and SYDVKM. The CDR3 region is CASSPPQGQDTEAFF. The CDR3 DNA reads as TGTGCCAGCAGTCCCCCACAGGGTCAGGACACTGAAGCTTTCTTT.

This clone has only a few counts. The chain combines TRBV28 with TRBJ2-7; 10 bases match TRBD1. The CDR3 covers 15 residues. The J segment lost 7 bases and the V segment lost 5 bases, leaving 11 bases of the junction unmatched. Germline lookup yields CDR1 MDHEN and CDR2 SYDVKM. The DNA of the CDR3 is TGTGCCAGCAGTGACTCCGGGACAGGGGTTTTGGAGCAGTACTTC. Translating gives CASSDSGTGVLEQYF.

This clone is a singleton in its sample. This chain joins TRBV5-1 and TRBJ2-3; D is possibly TRBD2 (6 bases). Germline V gene data show CDR1 as SGHRS and CDR2 as YFSETQ. The ends were cut back, 0 bases at V and 0 bases at J, with 11 bases in the middle. The CDR3 is 16 residues long. CDR3 in DNA: TGCGCCAGCAGCTTGGACGCAGCGGGTAGCACAGATACGCAGTATTTT. Amino acid sequence: CASSLDAAGSTDTQYF. Using reference TRBV5-1 and TRBJ2-3 for the parts outside the CDR3, the full variable domain is KAGVTQTPRYLIKTRGQQVTLSCSPISGHRSVSWYQQTPGQGLQFLFEYFSETQRNKGNFPGRFSGRQFSNSRSEMNVSTLELGDSALYLCASSLDAAGSTDTQYFGPGTRLTVL.

CDR3 in DNA: TGTGCCAGCAGTTTCACCTCGGGACAGGTCTACGAGCAGTACTTC. Encoded protein: CASSFTSGQVYEQYF. The chain employs TRBV27 and TRBJ2-7, with 8 bases that match TRBD1. J lost 3 bases, V lost 3 bases, and 7 bases had no gene match. From germline, CDR1 is MNHEY and CDR2 SMNVEV (reference sequence). The CDR3 runs to 15 residues.

The genes are TRBV12-5 and TRBJ2-3, with 10 nucleotides matching TRBD2. The CDR3 runs to 17 residues. The germline CDR1 and CDR2 sequences are LGHNT and FRNRAP. V lost 4 bases, J lost 4 bases, and 11 bases stayed unmatched. The CDR3 DNA is TGTGCTAGTGGTTGGTCCGACCTAGCGGGAGACGCAGATACGCAGTATTTT. It encodes CASGWSDLAGDADTQYF.

The V call is TRBV18, the J call TRBJ1-4; D is possibly TRBD1 (6 bases). CDR3 length: 14 residues. The V gene's germline CDR1 is KGHSH and CDR2 LQKENI. Trimming removed 6 bases from V and 7 bases from J, with 15 bases in between. CDR3 nucleotides: TGTGCCAGCTCGGGGGCAGGGACCCCTGAAAAACTGTTTTTT. This translates into CASSGAGTPEKLFF. The full variable domain, completed using reference TRBV18 and TRBJ1-4, is NAGVMQNPRHLVRRRGQEARLRCSPMKGHSHVYWYRQLPEEGLKFMVYLQKENIIDESGMPKERFSAEFPKEGPSILRIQQVVRGDSAAYFCASSGAGTPEKLFFGSGTQLSVL.

The genes are TRBV2 and TRBJ2-1; D gene ambiguous. V shed 1 base and J shed 5 bases, with 9 bases lying between them. CDR1 SNHLY and CDR2 FYNNEI come from the germline V gene. This CDR3 is built from 14 residues. CDR3 in DNA: TGTGCCAGCAGTGAAGTAACACCGAACAATGAGCAGTTCTTC. It specifies CASSEVTPNNEQFF.

CDR3 sequence: CAISNPGQGAPGTDTQYF. The CDR3 nucleotides read TGTGCCATCAGTAATCCTGGACAGGGGGCGCCCGGCACAGATACGCAGTATTTT. The rearrangement links TRBV10-3 to TRBJ2-3; 11 positions match TRBD1. V was clipped by 5 bases and J by 1 base; unmatched bases: 11. This CDR3 region has 18 residues. CDR1 is ENHRY and CDR2 is SYGVKD in the germline V gene.

The J gene is TRBJ2-7, the V gene TRBV11-2, with TRBD2 matching over 10 bases. The germline V gene has CDR1 SGHAT and CDR2 FQNNGV. This CDR3 is 18 amino acids long. V lost 4 bases, J lost 0 bases, and 12 bases stayed unmatched. The CDR3 DNA follows: TGTGCCAGCAGCTGGAGCCTAGCGGGAGTACCCAACTCCTACGAGCAGTACTTC. It translates to CASSWSLAGVPNSYEQYF.

The rearrangement uses TRBV10-1 and TRBJ2-7; D is ambiguous. The CDR3 is 13 residues long. Trimming took 3 bases from V and 0 from J, leaving 6 bases between them. In germline, CDR1 is WNHNN, CDR2 SYGVQD (reference sequence). The CDR3 spells CASSDRDSYEQYF. CDR3 coding DNA: TGCGCCAGCAGTGACCGAGACTCCTACGAGCAGTACTTC.

J is TRBJ1-3 and V is TRBV19; D uncertain. The V end was cut by 7 bases, the J end by 4 bases, with 8 bases between. Germline-derived CDR1 and CDR2 are LNHDA and SQIVND (reference sequence). This CDR3 region has 12 residues. CDR3 DNA sequence: TGTGCCAGTACGGTATACGGAAACACCATATATTTT. Protein product: CASTVYGNTIYF.

The chain has TRBV6-1 and TRBJ1-1, with D possibly being TRBD1 (5 bases). The CDR3 loop spans 16 amino acids. CDR1 is MNHNS and CDR2 is SASEGT in the germline V gene. Trimming cost V 4 bases and J 0 bases, with 15 bases left between them. The DNA of the CDR3 is TGTGCCAGCAGTGCGACAGCTTCTTTTATGAACACTGAAGCTTTCTTT. It translates to CASSATASFMNTEAFF.

This clone has only one observation. CDR3 DNA sequence: TGCGCCAGCAGCCAGGGGGACAGGTTTGTAGGGGCCAACGTCCTGACTTTC. Protein sequence: CASSQGDRFVGANVLTF. The chain is built from TRBV4-1 and TRBJ2-6, with TRBD1 matching over 8 bases. The V and J ends lost 3 bases and 4 bases, in that order; junction bases with no gene match: 8. The CDR3 is 17 residues long. Germline loops: CDR1 MGHRA, CDR2 YSYEKL.

The chain is built from TRBV9 and TRBJ2-2; TRBD2 matches at 10 bases. Germline assignment: CDR1 SGDLS and CDR2 YYNGEE. V was pared by 3 bases and J by 7 bases, with 6 bases of the junction left unmatched. CDR3 size: 15 residues. The DNA of the CDR3 is TGTGCCAGCAGCGAGCGGCTAGCGGGAGTCGGGGAGCTGTTTTTT. It yields the protein CASSERLAGVGELFF.

The chain uses TRBV9 and TRBJ2-7; TRBD1 agrees at 10 bases. CDR1 and CDR2 (germline): SGDLS, YYNGEE. V was clipped by 4 bases and J by 9 bases; unmatched bases: 7. CDR3 length equals 13 residues. The CDR3 is CASSTPGQGVQYF. CDR3 coding DNA: TGTGCCAGCAGCACCCCCGGACAGGGGGTGCAGTACTTC.

This clone has only a few counts. The rearrangement uses TRBV19 and TRBJ2-3, with 8 bases matching TRBD2. The CDR3 consists of 16 residues. V gave up 1 base and J gave up 3 bases; unmatched junction bases: 6. In germline, CDR1 is LNHDA, CDR2 SQIVND (reference sequence). The CDR3 region has the DNA TGTGCCAGTAGTATAGGGCTAGCGGGTAATACAGATACGCAGTATTTT. This translates into CASSIGLAGNTDTQYF.

This chain uses TRBV20-1 with TRBJ2-7, with a possible D match to TRBD2 (5 bases). Germline V CDR1 and CDR2: DFQATT, SNEGSKA (reference sequence). Trimming pared 6 bases from V and 2 bases from J, leaving 8 bases between. The CDR3 is 11 residues long. CDR3 nucleotide sequence: TGCAGTGCGGTTAGCGCCTACGAGCAGTACTTC. As protein: CSAVSAYEQYF.

This clone was counted between two and nine times. This chain joins TRBV5-1 and TRBJ1-4; no reliable D call. The CDR3 covers 13 residues. In germline, CDR1 is SGHRS, CDR2 YFSETQ. Trimming stripped 1 base from V and 8 bases from J, with 9 bases between. The CDR3, as DNA: TGCGCCAGCAGCTTGCACTCGGGGGAAAAACTGTTTTTT. Translation gives CASSLHSGEKLFF.